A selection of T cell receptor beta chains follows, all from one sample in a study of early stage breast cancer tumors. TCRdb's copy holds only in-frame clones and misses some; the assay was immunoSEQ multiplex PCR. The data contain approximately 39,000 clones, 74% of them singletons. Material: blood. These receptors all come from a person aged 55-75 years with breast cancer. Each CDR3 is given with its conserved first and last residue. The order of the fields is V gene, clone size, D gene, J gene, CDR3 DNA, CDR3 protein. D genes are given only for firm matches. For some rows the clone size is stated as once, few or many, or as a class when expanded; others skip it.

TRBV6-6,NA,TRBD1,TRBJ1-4,TGTGCCAGCAGTACACAGGGGGCAGGTGAAAAACTGTTTTTT,CASSTQGAGEKLFF
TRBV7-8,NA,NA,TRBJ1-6,TGTGCCAGCAGCTTAGGCGGGCGAGTGGAGGCCTCACCCCTCCACTTT,CASSLGGRVEASPLHF
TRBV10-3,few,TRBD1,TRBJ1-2,TGTGCCATCAGCCCAGACAGGGAGGGAGACTATGGCTACACCTTC,CAISPDREGDYGYTF
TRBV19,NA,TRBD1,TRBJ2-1,TGTGCCAGTACCCACGGACAGGGGGAGAACAATGAGCAGTTCTTC,CASTHGQGENNEQFF
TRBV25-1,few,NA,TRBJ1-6,TGTGCCAGCAGTCAGTTAGGGATTGGATCACCCCTCCACTTT,CASSQLGIGSPLHF
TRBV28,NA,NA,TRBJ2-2,TGTGCCAGCAGTGGCCCCGTTCCCCGGGAGCTGTTTTTT,CASSGPVPRELFF
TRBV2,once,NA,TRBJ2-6,TGTGCCAGCAGTGAGGTATTAGGGGCTGGGGCCAACGTCCTGACTTTC,CASSEVLGAGANVLTF
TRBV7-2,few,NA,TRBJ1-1,TGTGCCAGCAGCTTAATCGGGCAGAACACTGAAGCTTTCTTT,CASSLIGQNTEAFF
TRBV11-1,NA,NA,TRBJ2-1,TGTGCCAGCAGCTTAGGACTAGTTCAGTTCTTC,CASSLGLVQFF
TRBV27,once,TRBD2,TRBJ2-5,TGTGCCAGCAGTTCCCTAGCGGGAGGGCCTGGGACCCAGTACTTC,CASSSLAGGPGTQYF
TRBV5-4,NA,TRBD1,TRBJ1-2,TGTGCCAGCAGCGCGGGACAGGGACGGGGGAATTCAACCTTC,CASSAGQGRGNSTF
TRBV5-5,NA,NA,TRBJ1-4,TGTGCCAGCAGCCCGACACTCACTGTCTTTAATGAAAAACTGTTTTTT,CASSPTLTVFNEKLFF
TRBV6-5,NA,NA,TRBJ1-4,TGTGCCAGCAGTTCTTGGGGAAAACTGTTTTTT,CASSSWGKLFF
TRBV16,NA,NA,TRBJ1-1,TGTGCCAGCAGCCAATCAGCAGGGACCACTGAAGCTTTCTTT,CASSQSAGTTEAFF
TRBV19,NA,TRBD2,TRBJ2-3,TGTGCCAGTACGTCTAGCGGGAGGGTAGATACGCAGTATTTT,CASTSSGRVDTQYF
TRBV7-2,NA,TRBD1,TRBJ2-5,TGTGCCAGCAGCTCCCCCGGGACAGGCAAAGAGACCCAGTACTTC,CASSSPGTGKETQYF
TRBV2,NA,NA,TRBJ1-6,TGTGCCAGCAGTCAACTGACACAAGCGATGAGCTCACCCCTCCACTTT,CASSQLTQAMSSPLHF
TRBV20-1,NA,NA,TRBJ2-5,TGCAGTGCTGAACTGCAAGAGACCCAGTACTTC,CSAELQETQYF
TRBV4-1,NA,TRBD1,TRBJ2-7,TGCGCCAGCAGCCAAATTAGGACAGGAAACTCCTACGAGCAGTACTTC,CASSQIRTGNSYEQYF
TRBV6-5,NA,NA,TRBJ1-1,TGTGCCAGCAGTTACCGAGGGACGCCCGAAGCTTTCTTT,CASSYRGTPEAFF